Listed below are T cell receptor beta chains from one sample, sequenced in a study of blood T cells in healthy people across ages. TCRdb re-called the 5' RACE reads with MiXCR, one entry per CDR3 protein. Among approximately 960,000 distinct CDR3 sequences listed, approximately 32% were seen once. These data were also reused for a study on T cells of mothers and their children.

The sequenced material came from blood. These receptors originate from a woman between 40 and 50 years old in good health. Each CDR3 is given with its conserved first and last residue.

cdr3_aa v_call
CASTEDPGQGSNKQFF TRBV6-4
CASSASDEGYTF TRBV9
CSARSSGGRTGELFF TRBV20-1
CASSLMAGGREQYF TRBV7-6
CASSLWGTSQETQYF TRBV13
CASRGGRLAIGEQYF TRBV2
CASTYLGRGTQYF TRBV7-6
CASGVSPDYEQYF TRBV28
CASDPGTGDHNEQFF TRBV28
CSVEDGQTYEQYF TRBV29-1